This T cell receptor (beta chain) was profiled in a study of identical twins (dated by TCRdb to the mid-2010s). About the investigation overall: To test whether fetal clonotypes persist, the study used deep sequencing on TCR alpha and beta repertoires from monozygotic twins, unrelated adults of various ages, and cord blood. To rule out contamination, the twin experiments were replicated at different times with different library preparation protocols. Broad study findings and their caveats: Recombination models systematically underestimated out-of-frame TCR alpha sharing in monozygotic twins but agreed with sharing between unrelated individuals. Because the same donors could not be followed over many years, conclusions were based on cross-sectional statistical analysis. Zero-insertion analyses could be partly confounded by invariant T cells such as MAIT and iNKT, though diverse VJ usage argued against such confounding for most clonotypes. Compared with coincidental sharing between unrelated individuals, an excess of low generation-probability sequences was observed among out-of-frame TCR alpha sequences shared between twins. The excess sharing between twins in beta out-of-frame sequences was weaker because fewer shared sequences reduced the signal-to-noise ratio. Fewer insertions were carried by abundant cord blood beta clonotypes, a similar but weaker trend appeared in young adult naive repertoires, and no such trend appeared in memory repertoires.

Taken from cysteine to phenylalanine, the CDR3 has 13 residues. This entry keeps only the CDR3 DNA: 39 bases, framed from base 1. The germline V gene supplies CDR1 SGHRS and CDR2 YFSETQ. V lost 6 bases and J lost 8 bases, and the count of bases not matched to a germline gene is 9. Every donor in the study was a healthy Caucasian. Three pairs of female monozygotic twins, all aged 18 to 29 years, made up the twin cohort. Positive isolation kits from Invitrogen were used to isolate CD4+ and CD8+ T cell populations. The library was produced with 5' RACE. TCRdb records Illumina HiSeq 2000 as the sequencer. Template switching added a universal primer binding site, and the final cDNA carried a unique molecular identifier that allowed TCR cDNA molecules to be counted accurately. Specific primers in the conserved constant-segment region were used to synthesize first-strand cDNA for TCR alpha and beta chains. To control for contamination, each cDNA library was double barcoded with a SMART-Mk sample barcode plus Illumina barcodes. TruSeq adapter sequences, together with Illumina sample barcodes, were added in two successive PCR steps. The Illumina HiSeq platform was used with custom primers to sequence TCR alpha and beta cDNA libraries. The study's processing was this. Raw reads were processed with MiGEC to extract unique molecular identifiers, and MiXCR was used to determine CDR3 positions. Recombination models were inferred per individual with the repgenHMM and IGoR tools using an EM algorithm. Shared clonotypes were analyzed with the tcR package in R, and sharing was normalized by the product of cloneset sizes. Out-of-frame nonproductive sequences were analyzed to study raw recombination free of thymic and clonal selection effects. Clones were called with MiXCR by TCRdb after fastp trimmed the public reads at Q25, and only in-frame beta chains were retained. All rows with the same CDR3 protein become a single entry with the most common DNA and genes. TCRdb, not the original authors, processed these V and J calls. Here the sample has about 520,000 distinct CDR3 sequences; 22% occur a single time. The ten top clones hold about 0.91% of the sample.

This clonotype has a handful of counts. Its antigen is not yet known. One base away there is no much larger clone; base qualities are not given. These data were also filed under a second study, of T cells expressing NK-cell markers. Drawing on the second study: TCR beta-chain repertoires were profiled in sorted CD3+CD56+NKG2C+, CD3+CD56+NKG2C- and CD3+CD56-NKG2C+ T-cell subsets from several donors. Among the eight sequenced donors, only one was HCMV-seronegative, while the other seven were HCMV-seropositive. In several experiments an anti-gammadeltaTCR antibody was added to restrict sorting to alphabetaTCR-expressing T cells. In several donors, the dominant CD3+CD56+NKG2C+ clonotypes ranked among the top 10 CD8+ clonotypes, making up about 1.0-8% of CD8+ T cells. Those dominant clonotypes were again the most abundant among CD3+CD56-NKG2C+ cells in a few donors, at about 25-65%. It remained unclear whether the expanded NKG2C-expressing T cell clones were specific for HCMV antigens. All eight donors whose samples were sequenced were randomly selected healthy volunteers, three of them men and five women. HCMV-specific IgG was detected in serum with a commercial ELISA kit to determine HCMV serostatus. MIGEC was used to demultiplex reads and group the reads by UMI, and MiTCR was used to assemble and quantify clonotypes. Only TCR cDNA sequences supported by at least two reads were kept to exclude erroneous sequences. The tcR package was used for downstream repertoire analysis, and clonotypes were matched between fractions using CDR3 nucleotide sequence together with V segment. VDJmatch was used to annotate antigen specificity against VDJdb, with one amino acid substitution in CDR3 allowed.

Sample: CD4+ T cells sorted from blood. Recombination connected TRBV5-1 to TRBJ1-1; TRBD1 lines up with 8 middle nucleotides. This clonotype originated in a woman aged 18 to 35 in good health. The CDR3 region reads CASTPTGEGEAFF. The nucleotides are TGCGCCAGCACTCCGACAGGGGAAGGGGAAGCTTTCTTT.